This T cell receptor (beta chain) was sequenced for a study of regulatory T cells in long-lasting Graves disease. Study as a whole: Over 5 years of antithyroid drugs with positive TSH receptor antibodies was taken to mean persistent Graves' disease.

Investigators prepared the TCR beta libraries by applying iRepertoire HTBI primers and Arm-PCR of CDR3 regions. MiXCR was run by TCRdb on the multiplex PCR reads, yielding one entry per CDR3 protein. This sample has roughly 430,000 distinct CDR3 sequences; roughly a fifth occur once, and the top ten carry roughly an eighth. This clonotype was counted only a few times. Its antigen is unknown. The CDR3 length is 16 residues. Germline V gene sequence: CDR1 LNHDA, CDR2 SQIVND (reference sequence). V lost 5 bases and J 6 bases, leaving 20 bases between the germline ends. General study results and limits: For persistent Graves' patients, TCR diversity was lower than for newly diagnosed ones.

The time point here: persistent/refractory GD, antithyroid drugs over 5 years with positive TRAb. PBMC-extracted RNA yielded the TCR library. Sequencing was performed on peripheral blood mononuclear cells (PBMCs), taken when the disease was refractory, from a patient treated with antithyroid drugs. The chain carries TRBV19 and TRBJ1-5, with a possible D match to TRBD1 (6 bases). This sequence originates from a female donor with Graves disease. The CDR3 DNA reads TGTGCCAGTAGTGCACGGACAGAGGCCTCGACTCAGCCCCAGCATTTT. It codes for CASSARTEASTQPQHF.